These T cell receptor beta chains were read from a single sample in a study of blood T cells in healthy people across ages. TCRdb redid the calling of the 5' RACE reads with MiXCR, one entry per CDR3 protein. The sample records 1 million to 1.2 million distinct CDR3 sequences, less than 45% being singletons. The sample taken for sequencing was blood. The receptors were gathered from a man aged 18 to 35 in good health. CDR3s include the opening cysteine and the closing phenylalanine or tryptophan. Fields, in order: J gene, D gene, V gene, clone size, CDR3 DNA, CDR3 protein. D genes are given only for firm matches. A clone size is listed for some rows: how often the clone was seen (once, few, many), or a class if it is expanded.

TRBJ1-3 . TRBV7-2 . TGTGCCAGCGCCGAGGGAACTGGAAACACCATATATTTT CASAEGTGNTIYF
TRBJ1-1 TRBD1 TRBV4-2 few TGTGCCAGCAGCCAAGGGGACAGGGAGAACACTGAAGCTTTCTTT CASSQGDRENTEAFF
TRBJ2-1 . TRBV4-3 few TGCGCCAGCAGCCAAGATACGACAACCTCCTACAATGAGCAGTTCTTC CASSQDTTTSYNEQFF
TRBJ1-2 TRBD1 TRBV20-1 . TGCAGTGCTTGGACGGGACAGGGAAACTATGGCTACACCTTC CSAWTGQGNYGYTF
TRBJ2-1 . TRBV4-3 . TGCGCCAGCAGCCAAGACCGGACATCCGCCTACGAGCAGTTCTTC CASSQDRTSAYEQFF
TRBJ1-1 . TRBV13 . TGTGCCAGCAGCTTAGGGAGGGACCTGCCGGGAGCTTTCTTT CASSLGRDLPGAFF
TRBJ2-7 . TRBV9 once TGTGCCAGCAGCGTATCAGGACTGTCGTGGGAGACCCGGTACTTC CASSVSGLSWETRYF
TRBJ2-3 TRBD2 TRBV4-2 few TGTGCCAGCAGCCACGGAGAGATAGCGGGGGGGCCGCGTACGCAGTATTTT CASSHGEIAGGPRTQYF
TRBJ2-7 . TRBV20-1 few TGCAGTGCCACGCACACGCCAGGGGGGGACTACGAGCAGTACTTC CSATHTPGGDYEQYF
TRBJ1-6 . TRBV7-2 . TGTGCCAGCAGCTTAGTGCTGACAGGAGATTCACCCCTCCACTTT CASSLVLTGDSPLHF
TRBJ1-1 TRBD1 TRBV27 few TGTGCCAGCAGTCCAAATCTGTACAGGGGTTCTGAAGCTTTCTTT CASSPNLYRGSEAFF
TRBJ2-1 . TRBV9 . TGTGCCAGCAGCGAGGGGCCTAGCGCCCACTACAATGAGCAGTTCTTC CASSEGPSAHYNEQFF
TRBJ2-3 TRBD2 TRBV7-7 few TGTGCTAGCAGCTTAGGGCCAGCGGGGTCGGGGACAGATACGCAGTATTTT CASSLGPAGSGTDTQYF
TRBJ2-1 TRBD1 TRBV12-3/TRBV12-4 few TGTGCCAGCAGTTTCAAGGACAGGGACCACAATGAGCAGTTCTTC CASSFKDRDHNEQFF
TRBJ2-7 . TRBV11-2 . TGTGCCAGCAGCTTAGGTCCAGGGATACTAACCTACGAGCAGTACTTC CASSLGPGILTYEQYF
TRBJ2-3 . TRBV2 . TGTGCCAGCAGTGAAGCCCTGACCACAGATACGCAGTATTTT CASSEALTTDTQYF
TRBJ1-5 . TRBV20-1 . TGCAGTGTTCATACGGGACCCTCAGGAAATCAGCCCCAGCATTTT CSVHTGPSGNQPQHF
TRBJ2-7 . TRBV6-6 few TGTGCCTGCCGCGAAACCTACGAGCAGTACTTC CACRETYEQYF
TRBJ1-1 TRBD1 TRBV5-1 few TGCGCCAGCAGCTTGGTCTTTGACAGGGTTGGGAACACTGAAGCTTTCTTT CASSLVFDRVGNTEAFF
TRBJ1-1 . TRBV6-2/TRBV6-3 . TGTGCCAGCAGTTACACGGCGAATCGACAGGCAACTGAAGCTTTCTTT CASSYTANRQATEAFF
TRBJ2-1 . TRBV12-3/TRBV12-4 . TGTGCCAGCAGTTTAGGGTCTCGGAACAATGAGCAGTTCTTC CASSLGSRNNEQFF
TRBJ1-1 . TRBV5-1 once TGCGCCAGCAGCTTGGGGCAGAGTAGTGAAGCTTTCTTT CASSLGQSSEAFF
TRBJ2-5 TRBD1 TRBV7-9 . TGTGCCAGCAGCTCGGGACAGCCCAATGAGCAGTACTTC CASSSGQPNEQYF
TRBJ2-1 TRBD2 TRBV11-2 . TGTGCCAGCAGCCCACGGACTAGTATTTTCGATGAGCAGTTCTTC CASSPRTSIFDEQFF
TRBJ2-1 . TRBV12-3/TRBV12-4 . TGTGCCAGCAGTTTTAGTAATGCAGAGCAGTTCTTC CASSFSNAEQFF
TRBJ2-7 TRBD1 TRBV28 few TGTGCCAGCAGTTTTGGGGGACAGGGATTATACGAGCAGTACTTC CASSFGGQGLYEQYF
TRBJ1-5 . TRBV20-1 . TGCAGTGCTAGCCCCAACTATGGTCAGCCCCAGCATTTT CSASPNYGQPQHF
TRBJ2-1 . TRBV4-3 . TGCGCCAGCAGCCAACTGGGCTCCTACAATGAGCAGTTCTTC CASSQLGSYNEQFF
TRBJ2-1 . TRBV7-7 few TGTGCCAGCAGCCCGGATCAGGAGTCCTACAATGAGCAGTTCTTC CASSPDQESYNEQFF
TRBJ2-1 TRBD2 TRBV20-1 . TGCAGTGCCTCTGGGAGGGGCCAATCCTACAATGAGCAGTTCTTC CSASGRGQSYNEQFF
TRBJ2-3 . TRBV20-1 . TGCAGTGCCCGAGAGGGGACAAAAGACACAGATACGCAGTATTTT CSAREGTKDTDTQYF
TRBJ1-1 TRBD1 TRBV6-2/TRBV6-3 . TGTGCCAGCAGTCCCGACAGGGGTGGCGGGGAAGCTTTCTTT CASSPDRGGGEAFF
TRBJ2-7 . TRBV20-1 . TGCAGTATAAAGCACTCAGCCGCCTACGAGCAGTACTTC CSIKHSAAYEQYF
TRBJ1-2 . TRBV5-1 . TGCGCCAGCACCCCTGGGGTGTCTTTTAACTATGGCTACACCTTC CASTPGVSFNYGYTF
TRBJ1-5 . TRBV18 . TGTGCCAGCTCCTCGACCTCCGGGGTTCAGCCCCAGCATTTT CASSSTSGVQPQHF
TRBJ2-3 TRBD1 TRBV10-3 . TGTGCCACCCTTTTCCAGGGGGAACTCACAGATACGCAGTATTTT CATLFQGELTDTQYF
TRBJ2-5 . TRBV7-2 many TGTGCCAGCAGCTTAGTGTGGGACACTGAAGAGACCCAGTACTTC CASSLVWDTEETQYF
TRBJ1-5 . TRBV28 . TGTGCCAGCAGCCCTTGGCAGGGGTATCAGCCCCAGCATTTT CASSPWQGYQPQHF
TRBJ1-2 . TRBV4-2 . TGTGCCAGCAGCCAAAGAGCATCAACCCCGGAATTCTATGGCTACACCTTC CASSQRASTPEFYGYTF
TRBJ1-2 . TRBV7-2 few TGTGCCAGCAGCGCGACGATTCGTGGCTACACCTTC CASSATIRGYTF
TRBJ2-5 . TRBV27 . TGTGCCAGCAGTTTATCGAACCGGTATGGGAAGGAGACCCAGTACTTC CASSLSNRYGKETQYF
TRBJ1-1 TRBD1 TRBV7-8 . TGTGCCAGCAGCTTAGGGATCCTTAAAGTCAGGGGGATTGAAGCTTTCTTT CASSLGILKVRGIEAFF
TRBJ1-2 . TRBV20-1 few TGCAGTGCTCAAGTCGTAGGTTCCTTCGGCTACACCTTC CSAQVVGSFGYTF
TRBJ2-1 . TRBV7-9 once TGTGCCAGCCAGCCTCACTATGCCAGGGAAGGGTCCAATGAGCAGTTCTTC CASQPHYAREGSNEQFF
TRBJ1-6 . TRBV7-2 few TGTGCCAGCAGCTTAGAGGATAATTCACCCCTCCACTTT CASSLEDNSPLHF
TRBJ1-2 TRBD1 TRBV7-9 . TGTGCCAGCAGCCGGGACAGGAGAAACCCTAACTATGGCTACACCTTC CASSRDRRNPNYGYTF
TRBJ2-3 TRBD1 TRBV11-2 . TGTGCCAGCAGCTACACCGGGACAGAGAACACAGATACGCAGTATTTT CASSYTGTENTDTQYF
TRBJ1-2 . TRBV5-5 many TGTGCCAGCAGCTTACAGGGTGTGGATGGCTACACCTTC CASSLQGVDGYTF
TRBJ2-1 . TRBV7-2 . TGTGCCAGCAGCCTATCCTGGTATGAGCAGTTCTTC CASSLSWYEQFF
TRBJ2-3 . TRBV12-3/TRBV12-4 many TGTGCCAGCAGGGGGAGCAGCACAGATACGCAGTATTTT CASRGSSTDTQYF
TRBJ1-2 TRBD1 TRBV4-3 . TGCGCCAGCAGCCAATACAGGGGGCCCAACTATGGCTACACCTTC CASSQYRGPNYGYTF
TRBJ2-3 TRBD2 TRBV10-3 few TGTGCCATCAGTAGGCGGGCGACTAGCGGGGGGCAAGATACGCAGTATTTT CAISRRATSGGQDTQYF
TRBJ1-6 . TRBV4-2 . TGTGCCAGCAGCCAAGATGTGACAGGTCCGGGTTCACCCCTCCACTTT CASSQDVTGPGSPLHF
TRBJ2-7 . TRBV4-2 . TGTGCCAGCAGCCATGTTACGGCGGAGCGGACCTCCTACGAGCAGTACTTC CASSHVTAERTSYEQYF
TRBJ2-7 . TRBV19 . TGTGCCAGTAGTACGGGACCAATTAATGAGCAGTACTTC CASSTGPINEQYF
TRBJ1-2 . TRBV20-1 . TGCAGTGCTAGAGTGGCGGCCCTATGGGGCTACACCTTC CSARVAALWGYTF
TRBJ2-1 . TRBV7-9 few TGTGCCAGCAGCTTAGTTCGGACTCGCGCTATTGAGCAGTTCTTC CASSLVRTRAIEQFF